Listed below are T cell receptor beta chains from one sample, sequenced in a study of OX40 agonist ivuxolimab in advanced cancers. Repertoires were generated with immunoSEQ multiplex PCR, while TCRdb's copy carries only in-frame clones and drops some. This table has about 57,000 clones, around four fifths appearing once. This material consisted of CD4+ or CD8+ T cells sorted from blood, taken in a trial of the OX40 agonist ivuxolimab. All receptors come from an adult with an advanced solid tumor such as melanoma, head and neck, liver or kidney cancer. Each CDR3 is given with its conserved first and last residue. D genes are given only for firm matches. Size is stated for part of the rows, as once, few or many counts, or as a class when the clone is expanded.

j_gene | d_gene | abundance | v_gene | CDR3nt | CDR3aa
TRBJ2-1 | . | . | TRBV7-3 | TGTGCCAGCAGCTTAAGTGCAGGGGCCTACAATGAGCAGTTCTTC | CASSLSAGAYNEQFF
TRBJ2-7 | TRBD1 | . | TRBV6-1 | TGTGCCAGCAGCCCGGGACAGGGGGTTTACGAGCAGTACTTC | CASSPGQGVYEQYF
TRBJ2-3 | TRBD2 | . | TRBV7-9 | TGTGCCAGCAGCTCCCTGGCGGGGGTCACAGATACGCAGTATTTT | CASSSLAGVTDTQYF
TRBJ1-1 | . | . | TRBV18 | TGTGCCAGCTCGACAGGTTCCATTATGAACACTGAAGCTTTCTTT | CASSTGSIMNTEAFF
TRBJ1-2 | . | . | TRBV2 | TGTGCCAGCAGGCGCGACAGGTCCACGGAGAACTATGGCTACACCTTC | CASRRDRSTENYGYTF
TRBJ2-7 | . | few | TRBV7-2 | TGTGCCAGCAGCTCGAGTTCGCGCGGGTCCTACGAGCAGTACTTC | CASSSSSRGSYEQYF
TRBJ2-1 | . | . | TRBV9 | TGTGCCAGCAGCGAGTGGGGGGCGGGACGGGAGGCCTACAATGAGCAGTTCTTC | CASSEWGAGREAYNEQFF
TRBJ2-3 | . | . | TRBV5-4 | TGTGCCAGCAGCTTCGACAGTTACACAGATACGCAGTATTTT | CASSFDSYTDTQYF
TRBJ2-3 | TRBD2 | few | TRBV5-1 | TGCGCCAGCAGCTTTAGCGGGAGGGCCGCAGATACGCAGTATTTT | CASSFSGRAADTQYF
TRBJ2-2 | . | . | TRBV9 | TGTGCCAGCAGCGTCGTTTTTTTTGGCGGGGAGCTGTTTTTT | CASSVVFFGGELFF
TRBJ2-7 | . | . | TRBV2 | TGTGCCAGCAAAAGGGCAGGAAAACTCTACGAGCAGTACTTC | CASKRAGKLYEQYF
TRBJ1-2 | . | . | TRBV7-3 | TGTGCCAGCAGCTTAGGGACAAACTATGGCTACACCTTC | CASSLGTNYGYTF
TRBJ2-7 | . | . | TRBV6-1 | TGTGCCAGCAGTTCTAGCCGTCTCGAGCAGTACTTC | CASSSSRLEQYF
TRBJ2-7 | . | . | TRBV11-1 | TGTGCCAGCAGCTTCGATTATATGACTTCCGAGCAGTACTTC | CASSFDYMTSEQYF
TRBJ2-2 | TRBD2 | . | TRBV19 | TGTGCCAGTAGTATAGTGGCTAGCGGGGTGAACACCGGGGAGCTGTTTTTT | CASSIVASGVNTGELFF
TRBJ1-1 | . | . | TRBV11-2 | TGTGCCAGCAGCCTTCAGTCCGCAAGAGCTTTCTTT | CASSLQSARAFF
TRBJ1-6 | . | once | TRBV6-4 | TGTGCCAGCAGTGAGGGGGCGGGAAATTCACCCCTCCACTTT | CASSEGAGNSPLHF
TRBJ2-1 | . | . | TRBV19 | TGTGCCAGTAGTACGTCAAGGGGGAGCTACAATGAGCAGTTCTTC | CASSTSRGSYNEQFF
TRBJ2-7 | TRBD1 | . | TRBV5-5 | TGTGCCAGCAGCTTTGGTGGACAGGGGGCTTACGAGCAGTACTTC | CASSFGGQGAYEQYF
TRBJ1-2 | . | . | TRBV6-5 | TGTGCCAGCAGTTACTCGATTCACCAGAACTATGGCTACACCTTC | CASSYSIHQNYGYTF
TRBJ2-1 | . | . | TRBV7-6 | TGTGCCAGCAGCTTAGCGGGAATATACAATGAGCAGTTCTTC | CASSLAGIYNEQFF
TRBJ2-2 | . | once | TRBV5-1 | TGCGCCAGCAGCCCCAGGGTCAGGGCAGCAAACACCGGGGAGCTGTTTTTT | CASSPRVRAANTGELFF